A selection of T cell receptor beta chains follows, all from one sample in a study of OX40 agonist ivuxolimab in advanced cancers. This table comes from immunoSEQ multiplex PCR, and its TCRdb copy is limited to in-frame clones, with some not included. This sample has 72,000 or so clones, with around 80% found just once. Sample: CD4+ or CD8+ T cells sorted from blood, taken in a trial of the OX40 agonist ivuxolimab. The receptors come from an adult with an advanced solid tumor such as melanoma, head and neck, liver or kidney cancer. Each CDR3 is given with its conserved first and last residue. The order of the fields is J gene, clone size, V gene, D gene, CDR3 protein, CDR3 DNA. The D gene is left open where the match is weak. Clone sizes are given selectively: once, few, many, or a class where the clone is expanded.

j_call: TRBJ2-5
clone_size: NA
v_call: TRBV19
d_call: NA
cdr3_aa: CASSNLGTETQYF
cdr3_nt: TGTGCCAGTAGTAATCTGGGCACAGAGACCCAGTACTTC

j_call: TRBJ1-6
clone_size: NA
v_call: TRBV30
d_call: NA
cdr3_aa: CAWSGQARGNSPLHF
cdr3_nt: TGTGCCTGGAGTGGACAGGCCAGAGGAAATTCACCCCTCCACTTT

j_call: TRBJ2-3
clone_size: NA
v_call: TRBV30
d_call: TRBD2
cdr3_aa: CAWSVPLAGGHTQYF
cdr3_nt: TGTGCCTGGAGTGTTCCCCTAGCGGGGGGACATACGCAGTATTTT

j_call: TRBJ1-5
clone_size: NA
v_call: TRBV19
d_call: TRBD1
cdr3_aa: CASSKDRNRNQPQHF
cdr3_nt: TGTGCCAGTAGTAAGGACAGGAACCGCAATCAGCCCCAGCATTTT

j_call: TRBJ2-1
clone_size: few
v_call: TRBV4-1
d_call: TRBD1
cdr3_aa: CASSQTLGQGNEQFF
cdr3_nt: TGCGCCAGCAGCCAAACCCTCGGACAGGGGAATGAGCAGTTCTTC

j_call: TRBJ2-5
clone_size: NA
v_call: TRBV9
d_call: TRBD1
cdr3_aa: CASTRGQGGTQYF
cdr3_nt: TGTGCCAGCACTCGGGGACAGGGGGGGACCCAGTACTTC

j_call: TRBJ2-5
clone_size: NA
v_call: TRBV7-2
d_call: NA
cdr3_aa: CASSLGMGTQYF
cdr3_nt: TGTGCCAGCAGCTTAGGAATGGGTACCCAGTACTTC

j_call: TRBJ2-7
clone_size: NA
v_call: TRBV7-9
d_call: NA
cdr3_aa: CASSLVGTYEQYF
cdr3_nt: TGTGCCAGCAGCTTAGTCGGGACCTACGAGCAGTACTTC

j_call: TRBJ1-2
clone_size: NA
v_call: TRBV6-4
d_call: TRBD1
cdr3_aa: CASSVVGTGDYGYTF
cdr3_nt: TGTGCCAGCAGTGTTGTGGGGACAGGGGACTATGGCTACACCTTC

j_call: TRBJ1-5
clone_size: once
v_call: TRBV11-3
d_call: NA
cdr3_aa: CASSPQPFPVGGNQPQHF
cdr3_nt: TGTGCCAGCAGCCCGCAACCCTTCCCCGTGGGGGGCAATCAGCCCCAGCATTTT

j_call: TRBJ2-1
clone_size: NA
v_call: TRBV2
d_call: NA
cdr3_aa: CASTGEINEQFF
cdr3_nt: TGTGCCAGCACAGGGGAAATCAATGAGCAGTTCTTC

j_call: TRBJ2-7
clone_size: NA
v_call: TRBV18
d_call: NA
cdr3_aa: CASSPGQEHEQYF
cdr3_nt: TGTGCCAGCTCCCCGGGACAAGAGCACGAGCAGTACTTC

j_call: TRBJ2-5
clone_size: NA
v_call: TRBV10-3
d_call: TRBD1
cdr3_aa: CAIGQGPGETQYF
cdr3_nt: TGTGCCATAGGACAGGGGCCGGGGGAGACCCAGTACTTC

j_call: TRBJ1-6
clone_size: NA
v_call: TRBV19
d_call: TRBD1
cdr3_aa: CASSQTGRTSPLHF
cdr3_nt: TGTGCCAGTAGTCAGACAGGGAGGACTTCACCCCTCCACTTT

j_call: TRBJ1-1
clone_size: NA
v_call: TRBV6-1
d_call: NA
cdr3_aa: CASTYTPKNTEAFF
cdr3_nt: TGTGCCAGCACTTACACACCCAAGAACACTGAAGCTTTCTTT

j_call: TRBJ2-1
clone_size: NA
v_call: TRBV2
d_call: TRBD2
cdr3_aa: CASTSGLAGNEQFF
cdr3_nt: TGTGCCAGCACCTCTGGACTAGCGGGGAATGAGCAGTTCTTC

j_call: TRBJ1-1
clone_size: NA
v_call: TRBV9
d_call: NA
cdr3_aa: CASSPGPGNTEAFF
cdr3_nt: TGTGCCAGCAGCCCCGGCCCGGGGAACACTGAAGCTTTCTTT

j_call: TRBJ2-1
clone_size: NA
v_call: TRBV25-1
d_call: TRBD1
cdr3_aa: CASSDAGGPLNEQFF
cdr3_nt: TGTGCCAGCAGTGACGCAGGGGGCCCCCTCAATGAGCAGTTCTTC

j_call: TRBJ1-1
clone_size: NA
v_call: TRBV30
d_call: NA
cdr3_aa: CAWSNHGAFF
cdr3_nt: TGTGCCTGGAGTAACCATGGGGCTTTCTTT

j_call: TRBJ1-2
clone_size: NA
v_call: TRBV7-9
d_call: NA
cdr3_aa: CASSLAGFEFGYTF
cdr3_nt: TGTGCCAGCAGCTTAGCAGGGTTTGAGTTTGGCTACACCTTC

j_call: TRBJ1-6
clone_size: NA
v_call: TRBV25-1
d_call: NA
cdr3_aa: CASSDRTPGVSPLHF
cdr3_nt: TGTGCCAGCAGTGACAGAACCCCAGGGGTCTCACCCCTCCACTTT

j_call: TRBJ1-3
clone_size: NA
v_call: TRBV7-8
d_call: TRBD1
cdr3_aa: CASSLAPGQGFGNTIYF
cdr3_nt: TGTGCCAGCAGCTTAGCCCCCGGACAGGGCTTTGGAAACACCATATATTTT

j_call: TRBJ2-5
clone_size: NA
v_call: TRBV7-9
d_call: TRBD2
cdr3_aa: CASSLVAGPQETQYF
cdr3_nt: TGTGCCAGCAGCTTAGTAGCGGGGCCACAAGAGACCCAGTACTTC

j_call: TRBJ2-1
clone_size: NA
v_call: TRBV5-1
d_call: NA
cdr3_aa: CASSRGSVGNEQFF
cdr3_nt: TGCGCCAGCAGCCGGGGGTCAGTGGGCAATGAGCAGTTCTTC

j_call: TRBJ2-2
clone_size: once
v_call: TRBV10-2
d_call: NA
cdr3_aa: CASRPSWTDTGELFF
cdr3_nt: TGCGCCAGCAGGCCCTCCTGGACAGACACCGGGGAGCTGTTTTTT

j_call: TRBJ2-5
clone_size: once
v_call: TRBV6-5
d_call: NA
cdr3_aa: CASSYASPGKQETQYF
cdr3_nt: TGTGCCAGCAGTTACGCGTCCCCAGGGAAACAAGAGACCCAGTACTTC

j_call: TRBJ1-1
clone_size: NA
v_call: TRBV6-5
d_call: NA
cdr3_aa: CASRYRTQGEAFF
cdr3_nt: TGTGCCAGCAGATATCGGACACAGGGTGAAGCTTTCTTT

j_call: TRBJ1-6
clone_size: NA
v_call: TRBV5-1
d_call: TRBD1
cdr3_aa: CASSWDSREFLRSPLHF
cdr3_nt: TGCGCCAGCAGCTGGGACAGTCGAGAGTTTTTGCGTTCACCCCTCCACTTT

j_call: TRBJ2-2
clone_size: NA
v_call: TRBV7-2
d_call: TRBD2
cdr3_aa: CASSAGPGLASNTGELFF
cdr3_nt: TGTGCCAGCAGCGCCGGACCGGGACTAGCGTCGAACACCGGGGAGCTGTTTTTT

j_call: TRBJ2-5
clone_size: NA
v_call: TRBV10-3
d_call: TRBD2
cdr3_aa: CAISEPGTSGGAGETQYF
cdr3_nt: TGTGCCATCAGTGAGCCCGGGACTAGCGGGGGGGCGGGCGAGACCCAGTACTTC

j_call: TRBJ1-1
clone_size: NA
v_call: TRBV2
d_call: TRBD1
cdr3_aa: CASNDRERNTEAFF
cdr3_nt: TGTGCCAGCAATGACAGGGAACGTAACACTGAAGCTTTCTTT

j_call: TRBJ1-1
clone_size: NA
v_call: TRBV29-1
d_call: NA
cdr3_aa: CSVGKGSNTEAFF
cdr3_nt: TGCAGCGTTGGGAAGGGGTCGAACACTGAAGCTTTCTTT

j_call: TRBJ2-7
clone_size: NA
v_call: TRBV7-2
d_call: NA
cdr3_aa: CASGAGPRTYEQYF
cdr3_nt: TGTGCCAGCGGAGCCGGACCCAGAACCTACGAGCAGTACTTC

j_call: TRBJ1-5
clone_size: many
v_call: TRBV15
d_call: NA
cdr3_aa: CATSRDPSVGNQPQHF
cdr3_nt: TGTGCCACCAGCAGAGATCCCTCAGTCGGCAATCAGCCCCAGCATTTT

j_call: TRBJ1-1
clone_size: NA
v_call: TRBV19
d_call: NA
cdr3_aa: CASSSYSGTRTEAFF
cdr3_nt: TGTGCCAGTAGTTCGTACTCAGGGACTAGGACTGAAGCTTTCTTT

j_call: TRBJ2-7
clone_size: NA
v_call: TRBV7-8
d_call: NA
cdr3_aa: CASSSTAQGYEQYF
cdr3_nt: TGTGCCAGCAGCTCCACCGCACAGGGCTACGAGCAGTACTTC

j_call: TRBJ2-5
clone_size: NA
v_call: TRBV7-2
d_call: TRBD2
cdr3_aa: CASSRAGGAETQYF
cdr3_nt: TGTGCCAGCAGCCGTGCCGGGGGGGCGGAGACCCAGTACTTC

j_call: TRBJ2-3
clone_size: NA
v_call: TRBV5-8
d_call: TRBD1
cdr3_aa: CASSLGTGQRAQYF
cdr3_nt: TGTGCCAGCAGCCTGGGGACAGGCCAAAGAGCGCAGTATTTT

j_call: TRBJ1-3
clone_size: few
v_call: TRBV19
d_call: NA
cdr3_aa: CASSISAVAGNTIYF
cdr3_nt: TGTGCCAGTAGTATATCGGCAGTAGCTGGAAACACCATATATTTT

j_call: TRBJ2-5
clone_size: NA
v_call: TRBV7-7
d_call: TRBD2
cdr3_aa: CASSRIAGGETQYF
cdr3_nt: TGTGCTAGCAGCCGTATAGCGGGGGGAGAGACCCAGTACTTC

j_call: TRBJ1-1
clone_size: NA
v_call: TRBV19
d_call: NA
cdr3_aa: CASSLRVGGRANTEAFF
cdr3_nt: TGTGCCAGTAGTCTTCGGGTAGGAGGGAGGGCGAACACTGAAGCTTTCTTT